This TCR beta chain was recovered during a study of blood T cell repertoires in COVID-19. Across the study: PBMCs, B-cell-depleted T cells, or T cells provided the cDNA or gDNA that made up the material.

Enrollment of patients from Seattle took place during active infection, with longitudinal follow-up. Germline V CDR1 and CDR2: MNHEY, SMNVEV (reference sequence). V dropped 3 bases and J dropped 6; count of bases not matched to a gene: 3. This CDR3 spans 15 amino acids. Libraries were prepared by immunoSEQ multiplex PCR; TCRdb keeps only in-frame clonotypes and omits some of them. The table lists 150,000 or so clones, roughly nine tenths of them singletons. The TCR originated in a man aged 18 to 29 with COVID-19, enrolled during active disease. The chain combines TRBV27 with TRBJ2-1, with 12 positions matching TRBD2. The specimen was peripheral blood. CDR3 amino acids: CASSLTSGGLNEQFF. CDR3 bases: TGTGCCAGCAGTTTGACTAGCGGGGGCCTCAATGAGCAGTTCTTC.